The next 32 T cell receptor beta chains were all read from a single sample in a study of cytomegalovirus exposure and HLA in healthy donors. A multiplex PCR was run with 60 Vbeta primers and 13 Jbeta primers. Here immunoSEQ multiplex PCR was the method, and the copy in TCRdb shows in-frame clones only, minus some. The table includes about 160,000 clones, roughly 80% detected once. The sequenced sample consisted of PBMCs. These TCRs come from a man aged 18 to 30 in good health and CMV-seropositive.

The V call is TRBV5-8, the J call TRBJ1-5; D unclear. CDR3 length equals 18 residues. The germline V gene encodes CDR1 SGHTS and CDR2 YDEGEE. Trimming cost V 0 bases and J 1 base, with 17 bases left between them. As DNA, the CDR3 is TGTGCCAGCAGCTTGGGCCTCTGGGAGGTGAGCAGCAATCAGCCCCAGCATTTT. This encodes CASSLGLWEVSSNQPQHF.

Only a few counts were recorded for this clone. The rearrangement links TRBV7-2 to TRBJ2-2, with D possibly matching TRBD1 (5 bases). Germline V gene sequence: CDR1 SGHTA, CDR2 FQGNSA. The CDR3 has 15 amino acids. V gave up 1 base and J gave up 1 base, with 7 bases separating them. The CDR3 bases are TGTGCCAGCAGCTTAGACAGGAGGAACACCGGGGAGCTGTTTTTT. Protein sequence: CASSLDRRNTGELFF.

This clone was seen only a few times. The chain carries TRBV5-1 and TRBJ1-4; TRBD1 matches at 7 bases. The V gene end was trimmed by 0 bases and the J gene end by 0 bases; junction bases not matched to a gene: 11. The CDR3 contains 19 residues. CDR1 is SGHRS and CDR2 is YFSETQ in the germline V gene. The chain's CDR3 is CASSLGQGIRGSTNEKLFF. CDR3 nucleotide sequence: TGCGCCAGCAGCTTGGGACAGGGAATAAGGGGGTCAACTAATGAAAAACTGTTTTTT.

The gene calls are TRBV7-2 and TRBJ1-5; D may be TRBD1 (6 bases). The germline V gene encodes CDR1 SGHTA and CDR2 FQGNSA. CDR3 length: 16 residues. The V gene lost 1 base and the J gene lost 3 bases, with 13 bases spanning the gap. Here the CDR3 DNA reads TGTGCCAGCAGCTTAGTTCAGGGGCTGAACAATCAGCCCCAGCATTTT. Encoded protein: CASSLVQGLNNQPQHF.

This clone has only a few counts. This chain joins TRBV2 and TRBJ2-5, with a weak D call TRBD2 (7 bases). The germline V and J ends were trimmed by 6 bases and 5 bases, with 19 bases remaining between them. This CDR3 is 15 amino acids long. In germline, CDR1 is SNHLY, CDR2 FYNNEI. The CDR3 loop reads CASRWGGAIRETQYF. CDR3 coding DNA: TGTGCCAGCAGGTGGGGGGGGGCTATACGGGAGACCCAGTACTTC.

The chain recombines TRBV5-1 with TRBJ1-1, with a weak D call TRBD1 (6 bases). Trimming took 4 bases from V and 2 from J, leaving 21 bases between them. This CDR3 spans 17 amino acids. Germline CDR1 and CDR2: SGHRS and YFSETQ. The CDR3 DNA is TGCGCCAGCAGCCTCCATGAGTTGGGACAACCTAACACTGAAGCTTTCTTT. Protein sequence: CASSLHELGQPNTEAFF.

The chain is built from TRBV29-1 and TRBJ1-1; D not resolved. CDR1 is SQVTM and CDR2 is ANQGSEA in the germline V gene. CDR3 size: 11 residues. Trimming left V 3 bases short and J 1 base short, with 3 bases between. CDR3 region: CSVDKNTEAFF. In DNA, the CDR3 is TGCAGCGTTGACAAGAACACTGAAGCTTTCTTT.

The gene calls are TRBV4-3 and TRBJ2-5; TRBD2 matches at 15 bases. Germline V gene lookup returns CDR1 LGHNA and CDR2 YSLEER. The CDR3 runs to 18 residues. With V trimmed by 4 bases and J by 4 bases, 10 bases remained unmatched. CDR3 sequence reads: CASSPRAGGLAGGETQYF. The CDR3 DNA reads TGCGCCAGCAGCCCTCGTGCAGGGGGACTAGCGGGAGGAGAGACCCAGTACTTC.

This sequence joins TRBV28 and TRBJ1-6; D not resolved. Trimming took off 2 bases at V and 5 bases at J, with 4 bases between the two ends. CDR3 length: 13 amino acids. Germline-derived CDR1 and CDR2 are MDHEN and SYDVKM. CDR3 in amino acids: CASSLTDNSPLHF. The CDR3 nucleotides read TGTGCCAGCAGTTTAACGGATAATTCACCCCTCCACTTT.

The chain recombines TRBV5-1 with TRBJ1-4, with a weak D call TRBD1 (6 bases). CDR3 length: 14 residues. Germline CDR1 reads SGHRS; CDR2 reads YFSETQ. V lost 3 bases to trimming and J lost 6 bases, with 12 bases between them. As DNA, the CDR3 is TGCGCCAGCAGCTCCTCGACAGGATATGAAAAACTGTTTTTT. Its translation: CASSSSTGYEKLFF.

The rearrangement joins TRBV14 to TRBJ2-1; D perhaps matches TRBD2 (5 bases). The CDR3 is 13 amino acids. Germline V gives CDR1 SGHDN, CDR2 FVKESK. V shed 1 base and J shed 7 bases, with 8 bases lying between them. CDR3 sequence reads: CASSQGGLNEQFF. The DNA for the CDR3 is TGTGCCAGCAGCCAAGGAGGGCTGAATGAGCAGTTCTTC.

The rearrangement joins TRBV5-4 to TRBJ1-3, with 8 bases fitting TRBD1. The CDR3 is 14 residues long. The V and J ends lost 3 bases and 1 base, in that order; junction bases with no gene match: 0. Germline CDR1 and CDR2: SGHNT and YYREEE (reference sequence). The CDR3 DNA reads TGTGCCAGCAGCTACAGGGGGTCTGGAAACACCATATATTTT. Its translation is CASSYRGSGNTIYF. Using reference TRBV5-4 and TRBJ1-3 for the parts outside the CDR3, the full variable domain is ETGVTQSPTHLIKTRGQQVTLRCSSQSGHNTVSWYQQALGQGPQFIFQYYREEENGRGNFPPRFSGLQFPNYSSELNVNALELDDSALYLCASSYRGSGNTIYFGEGSWLTVV.

This chain uses TRBV7-9 with TRBJ1-3; a weak D match, TRBD1 (5 bases). Per germline, CDR1 SEHNR and CDR2 FQNEAQ (reference sequence). Trimming shortened V by 5 bases and J by 4 bases, and 9 bases separated the two germline ends. This CDR3 is 13 amino acids long. The CDR3 coding sequence is TGTGCCAGCAGCCCAGACAGCGGAAACACCATATATTTT. Residues: CASSPDSGNTIYF.

The V call is TRBV19, the J call TRBJ1-5; D is unresolved. The ends were cut back, 6 bases at V and 6 bases at J, with 15 bases in the middle. This CDR3 comprises 14 residues. CDR1 and CDR2 from the germline V gene are LNHDA and SQIVND (reference sequence). CDR3 protein: CASRRAGPGQPQHF. CDR3 coding DNA: TGTGCCAGTAGGCGGGCGGGCCCAGGTCAGCCCCAGCATTTT.

In regard to this clone: This CDR3 is missing its conserved last phenylalanine or tryptophan, likely due to a read error. The chain uses TRBV7-2 and TRBJ1-6; TRBD1 is a possible D gene (5 bases). The CDR3 runs 16 residues. Trimming left V 1 base short and J 0 bases short, with 7 bases between. Germline V gives CDR1 SGHTA, CDR2 FQGNSA. The CDR3 spells CASSLGTYSYNSPLHL. The DNA for the CDR3 is TGTGCCAGCAGCTTAGGGACATACTCCTATAATTCACCCCTCCACCTT.

The chain joins TRBV15 to TRBJ2-1; 9 bases fit TRBD2. The CDR3 totals 16 residues. The germline CDR1 and CDR2 sequences are LNHNV and YYDKDF (reference sequence). V was clipped by 3 bases and J by 8 bases; unmatched bases: 11. The CDR3 DNA reads TGTGCCACCAGCAGCGTCCCGCGGGAGGGCCTCGATGAGCAGTTCTTC. This encodes CATSSVPREGLDEQFF. Full variable domain (missing parts from reference TRBV15 and TRBJ2-1): DAMVIQNPRYQVTQFGKPVTLSCSQTLNHNVMYWYQQKSSQAPKLLFHYYDKDFNNEADTPDNFQSRRPNTSFCFLDIRSPGLGDTAMYLCATSSVPREGLDEQFFGPGTRLTVL.

This chain links TRBV7-9 with TRBJ1-2, with D unclear. The CDR3 contains 15 residues. The germline V and J ends were trimmed by 1 base and 8 bases, with 17 bases remaining between them. Germline lookup yields CDR1 SEHNR and CDR2 FQNEAQ (reference sequence). The CDR3 nucleotides are TGTGCCAGCAGCTTAGTAGGAGGTGGCTTGCGAGGCTACACCTTC. Amino acid sequence: CASSLVGGGLRGYTF.

This sequence joins TRBV4-2 and TRBJ1-1; D ambiguous. V was trimmed by 4 bases and J by 1 base, leaving 13 bases between them. The CDR3 runs 15 residues. Germline CDR1 LGHNA, CDR2 YNFKEQ. The chain's CDR3 is CASSPAGSANTEAFF. The CDR3 nucleotides are TGTGCCAGCAGCCCGGCGGGCAGCGCGAACACTGAAGCTTTCTTT.

The rearrangement joins TRBV9 to TRBJ2-1, with D perhaps TRBD1 (6 bases). Trimming removed 0 bases from V and 5 bases from J, with 12 bases in between. Germline CDR1 SGDLS, CDR2 YYNGEE. The CDR3 loop spans 15 amino acids. The CDR3: CASSVGITGNNEQFF. For the CDR3, the DNA is TGTGCCAGCAGCGTAGGGATTACAGGGAACAATGAGCAGTTCTTC. The variable domain in full, completed from reference TRBV9 and TRBJ2-1, reads DSGVTQTPKHLITATGQRVTLRCSPRSGDLSVYWYQQSLDQGLQFLIQYYNGEERAKGNILERFSAQQFPDLHSELNLSSLELGDSALYFCASSVGITGNNEQFFGPGTRLTVL.

The V and J genes are TRBV5-4 and TRBJ2-1, with TRBD1 identical over 8 bases. V trimming: 5 bases; J trimming: 4 bases; junction bases outside the gene matches: 8. This CDR3 is built from 15 residues. Per the germline V gene, CDR1 is SGHNT and CDR2 is YYREEE (reference sequence). For the CDR3, the DNA is TGTGCCAGCAGTTCCGACAGGGGCGGTTACAATGAGCAGTTCTTC. Encoded protein: CASSSDRGGYNEQFF.

The chain joins TRBV7-9 to TRBJ2-7; D is unclear. This CDR3 comprises 12 residues. Germline-derived CDR1 and CDR2 are SEHNR and FQNEAQ (reference sequence). The V gene lost 5 bases and the J gene lost 0 bases, with 5 bases spanning the gap. DNA for the CDR3: TGTGCCAGCAGCCACGGCTCCTACGAGCAGTACTTC. Its translation is CASSHGSYEQYF.

The chain uses TRBV19 and TRBJ1-5, with D possibly matching TRBD1 (5 bases). Between the trimmed V and J ends, which lost 0 bases and 5 bases, there was a span of 11 bases. The CDR3 is 15 residues long. Germline-derived CDR1 and CDR2 are LNHDA and SQIVND (reference sequence). The CDR3 loop is CASSIDVRADQPQHF. The CDR3, as DNA: TGTGCCAGTAGTATAGACGTCAGGGCTGATCAGCCCCAGCATTTT.

CDR3 sequence reads: CSVARGPDYEQYF. The DNA for the CDR3 is TGCAGCGTTGCGAGGGGGCCTGACTACGAGCAGTACTTC. The rearrangement joins TRBV29-1 to TRBJ2-7; 7 bases match TRBD1. This CDR3 region has 13 residues. J lost 3 bases, V lost 4 bases, and 6 bases had no gene match. The germline V gene encodes CDR1 SQVTM and CDR2 ANQGSEA.

The chain recombines TRBV6-5 with TRBJ1-1; no firm D call. The germline V and J ends were trimmed by 1 base and 2 bases, with 11 bases remaining between them. The CDR3 has 15 residues. Per germline, CDR1 MNHEY and CDR2 SVGAGI. As DNA, the CDR3 is TGTGCCAGCAGTTACTTAGCGGAAGGAAACACTGAAGCTTTCTTT. It encodes CASSYLAEGNTEAFF.

V is TRBV5-5 and J is TRBJ2-5; tentatively, D is TRBD1 (5 bases). Looked up from germline, CDR1 is SGHKS and CDR2 is YYEKEE (reference sequence). V shed 4 bases and J shed 6 bases, with 16 bases lying between them. The CDR3 extends over 14 amino acids. DNA for the CDR3: TGTGCCAGCAGCCCGACAGACGTAACGAAGACCCAGTACTTC. Its translation is CASSPTDVTKTQYF. Based on the CDR3 plus reference TRBV5-5 and TRBJ2-5, the full variable domain is DAGVTQSPTHLIKTRGQQVTLRCSPISGHKSVSWYQQVLGQGPQFIFQYYEKEERGRGNFPDRFSARQFPNYSSELNVNALLLGDSALYLCASSPTDVTKTQYFGPGTRLLVL.

This chain connects TRBV27 to TRBJ2-7, with 11 positions matching TRBD2. Trimming cost V 5 bases and J 5 bases; bases outside gene matches: 2. Germline CDR1 and CDR2: MNHEY and SMNVEV (reference sequence). CDR3 size: 13 residues. Written as DNA, the CDR3 is TGTGCCAGCAGTGTACTAGCGGGAGACGAGCAGTACTTC. Residues: CASSVLAGDEQYF.

The chain carries TRBV19 and TRBJ2-3, with D maybe TRBD1 (6 bases). CDR1 LNHDA and CDR2 SQIVND come from the germline V gene (reference sequence). V was trimmed by 0 bases and J by 0 bases, leaving 19 bases between them. The CDR3 sequence is 19 residues long. As DNA, the CDR3 is TGTGCCAGTAGTATAGAGCACAGGGCGGAGAAGTGGAGCACAGATACGCAGTATTTT. Translated: CASSIEHRAEKWSTDTQYF. The whole variable domain, filled in from reference TRBV19 and TRBJ2-3, reads DGGITQSPKYLFRKEGQNVTLSCEQNLNHDAMYWYRQDPGQGLRLIYYSQIVNDFQKGDIAEGYSVSREKKESFPLTVTSAQKNPTAFYLCASSIEHRAEKWSTDTQYFGPGTRLTVL.

This chain connects TRBV7-6 to TRBJ1-2; D is ambiguous. The CDR3 extends over 14 amino acids. The V gene lost 6 bases and the J gene lost 6 bases, with 17 bases spanning the gap. Per the germline V gene, CDR1 is SGHVS and CDR2 is FNYEAQ. The CDR3 here is CASSPKLGEDGYTF. CDR3 bases: TGTGCCAGCAGTCCCAAGCTGGGCGAAGATGGCTACACCTTC.

The V gene is TRBV27, the J gene TRBJ2-3; 7 nucleotides align to TRBD2. The CDR3 spans 15 residues. Trimming took 4 bases from V and 5 from J; bases not matched to a gene: 9. Germline values: CDR1 MNHEY, CDR2 SMNVEV (reference sequence). CDR3 DNA sequence: TGTGCCAGCAGTTCAATTGGCGGGAGATTAGATACGCAGTATTTT. It encodes CASSSIGGRLDTQYF.

The chain has TRBV7-2 and TRBJ2-1; 7 bases match TRBD2. This CDR3 has 14 residues. V lost 2 bases to trimming and J lost 5 bases; unmatched junction nucleotides: 3. Germline CDR1 and CDR2: SGHTA and FQGNSA. Written as DNA, the CDR3 is TGTGCCAGCAGCTTACTGGGGGGGAACAATGAGCAGTTCTTC. This codes for CASSLLGGNNEQFF. The variable domain in full, with the rest retrieved from reference TRBV7-2 and TRBJ2-1, is GAGVSQSPSNKVTEKGKDVELRCDPISGHTALYWYRQSLGQGLEFLIYFQGNSAPDKSGLPSDRFSAERTGGSVSTLTIQRTQQEDSAVYLCASSLLGGNNEQFFGPGTRLTVL.

The V and J genes are TRBV5-4 and TRBJ2-1; 9 bases are a match to TRBD2. The CDR3 sequence is 15 residues long. In germline, CDR1 is SGHNT, CDR2 YYREEE (reference sequence). After removal of 2 bases from V and 3 bases from J, the junction contained 3 bases not matched to a gene. The CDR3 DNA reads TGTGCCAGCAGCTTTCGACTAGCGGACTACAATGAGCAGTTCTTC. It encodes CASSFRLADYNEQFF.

The CDR3 DNA reads TGTGCCAGCAGCCACAGACTAGCGGTAACCTACGAGCAGTACTTC. It encodes CASSHRLAVTYEQYF. The rearrangement links TRBV28 to TRBJ2-7; 9 bases align to TRBD2. This CDR3 spans 15 amino acids. V lost 6 bases to trimming and J lost 2 bases; unmatched junction nucleotides: 8. Germline values: CDR1 MDHEN, CDR2 SYDVKM.